Following are 9 T cell receptor beta chains from one sample sequenced in a study of blood T cell repertoires in COVID-19. The repertoire was sequenced with immunoSEQ multiplex PCR; TCRdb's copy has only in-frame clones and lacks some. The table has 140,000 to 150,000 clones, about 87% seen once. The sequenced material came from PBMCs or T cells enriched from blood (not recorded which). These receptors all stem from a man aged 55 to 70 who had recovered from COVID-19.

The rearrangement links TRBV7-9 to TRBJ1-1; D perhaps matches TRBD1 (5 bases). The CDR3 is made up of 18 amino acids. The V gene's germline CDR1 is SEHNR and CDR2 FQNEAQ (reference sequence). Trimming cost V 0 bases and J 1 base, with 18 bases left between them. CDR3 protein: CASSLASGTGARNTEAFF. CDR3 in DNA: TGTGCCAGCAGCTTAGCGTCTGGTACAGGCGCGCGGAACACTGAAGCTTTCTTT.

The V and J genes are TRBV4-1 and TRBJ1-3; D is unresolved. The CDR3 totals 16 residues. V lost 1 base to trimming and J lost 0 bases, with 10 bases between them. Germline V gives CDR1 MGHRA, CDR2 YSYEKL. The CDR3 DNA is TGCGCCAGCAGCCAAGCCTGGCAGGCCTCTGGAAACACCATATATTTT. This sequence encodes CASSQAWQASGNTIYF.

The chain joins TRBV20-1 to TRBJ1-2, with D possibly being TRBD1 (5 bases). Per the germline V gene, CDR1 is DFQATT and CDR2 is SNEGSKA (reference sequence). This CDR3 has 13 amino acids. V was shortened by 3 bases and J by 5 bases, with 13 bases between the two germline ends. CDR3 amino acids: CSASEGGGYGYTF. CDR3 DNA sequence: TGCAGTGCTAGTGAGGGCGGGGGATATGGCTACACCTTC.

V usage is TRBV27 and J usage is TRBJ2-7; 11 positions agree with TRBD2. The germline CDR1 and CDR2 sequences are MNHEY and SMNVEV (reference sequence). This CDR3 has 17 amino acids. J gave up 0 bases and V 1 base, and 5 bases lay outside the gene matches. The CDR3 here is CASSLYTSGGSSYEQYF. The CDR3 nucleotides are TGTGCCAGCAGTTTATACACTAGCGGGGGAAGCTCCTACGAGCAGTACTTC.

This chain connects TRBV5-5 to TRBJ2-3; 7 bases align to TRBD1. The V segment lost 1 base and the J segment 4 bases; nucleotides outside the gene matches: 3. This CDR3 has 14 amino acids. Germline CDR1 reads SGHKS; CDR2 reads YYEKEE (reference sequence). The CDR3 nucleotides are TGTGCCAGCAGCTTGACAGGGGAACCAGATACGCAGTATTTT. Amino acid sequence: CASSLTGEPDTQYF.

The chain joins TRBV5-4 to TRBJ2-2; no reliable D call. The V and J ends lost 2 bases and 1 base respectively, with 12 bases between them. Germline V gene lookup returns CDR1 SGHNT and CDR2 YYREEE (reference sequence). This CDR3 is built from 16 residues. CDR3 sequence reads: CASSLGGQQNTGELFF. The DNA for the CDR3 is TGTGCCAGCAGCTTAGGTGGGCAACAGAACACCGGGGAGCTGTTTTTT.

This chain uses TRBV19 with TRBJ1-3; D gene uncertain. Trimming pared 6 bases from V and 4 bases from J, leaving 10 bases between. This CDR3 spans 13 amino acids. Looked up from germline, CDR1 is LNHDA and CDR2 is SQIVND (reference sequence). In nucleotides, the CDR3 is TGTGCCAGTAGCGAGGCGCCAGGAAACACCATATATTTT. Translation: CASSEAPGNTIYF.

This chain connects TRBV6-5 to TRBJ2-2; unclear D gene. The CDR3 totals 12 residues. The ends were cut back, 8 bases at V and 4 bases at J, with 8 bases in the middle. The germline V gene has CDR1 MNHEY and CDR2 SVGAGI. This CDR3 is CASERGTGELFF. The CDR3 DNA follows: TGTGCCAGCGAAAGAGGCACCGGGGAGCTGTTTTTT.

The V gene is TRBV5-1, the J gene TRBJ2-7; 8 bases align to TRBD2. Trimming at V came to 0 bases and at J to 0 bases, leaving 17 bases not matched to a gene. This CDR3 contains 20 residues. The germline V gene encodes CDR1 SGHRS and CDR2 YFSETQ. Written as DNA, the CDR3 is TGCGCCAGCAGCTTGGCCTCGGGAGGGGTCTCGCGGGGGGCCTCCTACGAGCAGTACTTC. It specifies CASSLASGGVSRGASYEQYF.